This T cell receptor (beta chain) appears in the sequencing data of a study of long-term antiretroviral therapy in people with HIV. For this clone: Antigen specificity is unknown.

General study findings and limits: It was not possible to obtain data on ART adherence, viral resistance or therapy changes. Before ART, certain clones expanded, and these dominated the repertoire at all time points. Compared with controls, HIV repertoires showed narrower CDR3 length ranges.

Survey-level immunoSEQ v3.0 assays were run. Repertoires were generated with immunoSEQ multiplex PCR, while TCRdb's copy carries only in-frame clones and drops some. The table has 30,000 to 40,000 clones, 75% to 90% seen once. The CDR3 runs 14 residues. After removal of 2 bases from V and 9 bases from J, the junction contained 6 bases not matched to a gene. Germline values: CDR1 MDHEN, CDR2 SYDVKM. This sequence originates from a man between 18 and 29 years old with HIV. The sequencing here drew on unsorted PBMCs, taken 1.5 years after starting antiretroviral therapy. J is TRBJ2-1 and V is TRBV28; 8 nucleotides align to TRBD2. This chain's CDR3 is CASSLQREGGEQFF. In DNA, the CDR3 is TGTGCCAGCAGTTTACAACGGGAGGGAGGTGAGCAGTTCTTC. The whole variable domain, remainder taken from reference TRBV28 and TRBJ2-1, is DVKVTQSSRYLVKRTGEKVFLECVQDMDHENMFWYRQDPGLGLRLIYFSYDVKMKEKGDIPEGYSVSREKKERFSLILESASTNQTSMYLCASSLQREGGEQFFGPGTRLTVL.